The source of this T cell receptor beta chain is a study of T-cell reconstitution after alpha-beta-depleted transplantation in children. General study results and limits: After transplant, high TCRbeta diversity at day 60 in some patients arose from surviving recipient T cells and thymic progenitors. Once a year had passed after transplant, T-cell counts and diversity came mostly from newly produced T cells. At around two months after transplant, the alpha-beta T cells were reportedly derived from several hundred expanded clones that came from non-depleted graft cells.

This clonotype appeared a few times. Its antigen is currently unknown. The authors prepared the TCRbeta library with unique molecular identifiers. TCRdb re-derived calls from the PCR reads in MiXCR, one entry per CDR3 protein. The sample holds more than 200,000 distinct CDR3 sequences, roughly 26% seen once. The CDR3 consists of 15 residues. V was cut by 1 base and J by 2 bases, with 9 bases left in between. The chain is built from TRBV12-3 or TRBV12-4 and TRBJ1-3, with D perhaps TRBD1 (5 bases). The specimen comprised PBMCs, sampled before TCRalphabeta/CD19-depleted stem cell transplant. The TCR was taken from a girl aged 2 to 9 with Fanconi anemia, due to receive a stem cell transplant. The CDR3 here is CASSLGLGAGNTIYF. The DNA for the CDR3 is TGTGCCAGCAGTTTAGGTTTGGGGGCTGGAAACACCATATATTTT.